Listed here is a single T cell receptor (beta chain). Antigen unknown. This sample was taken from a study of TIL therapy for anti-PD-1-resistant metastatic lung cancer. Study context: Progressing patients received lymphodepletion, expanded TIL infusion and IL-2. Tumors carried a median roughly 1.5 non-synonymous mutations per megabase. Study-wide findings and caveats: This highly selected cohort may not generalize to typical lung cancer patients.

The CDR3 is 9 residues long. V was cut by 6 bases and J by 5 bases, with 5 bases left in between. Germline CDR1 is DFQATT and CDR2 is SNEGSKA (reference sequence). Time point noted: pre-treatment sample, taken before nivolumab and TIL therapy. Sequencing used immunoSEQ v3. The table came from immunoSEQ multiplex PCR; TCRdb's copy has only in-frame clones and leaves some out. The sample lists 15,000 to 20,000 clones; 83% were seen once. The sequencing here drew on blood, taken at baseline. The chain is built from TRBV20-1 and TRBJ2-7; weak D call: TRBD1 (5 bases). The TCR originated in a person between 25 and 79 years old with non-small cell lung cancer. CDR3 coding DNA: TGCAGTGCGGGGCACGAGCAGTACTTC. This gives the protein CSAGHEQYF.